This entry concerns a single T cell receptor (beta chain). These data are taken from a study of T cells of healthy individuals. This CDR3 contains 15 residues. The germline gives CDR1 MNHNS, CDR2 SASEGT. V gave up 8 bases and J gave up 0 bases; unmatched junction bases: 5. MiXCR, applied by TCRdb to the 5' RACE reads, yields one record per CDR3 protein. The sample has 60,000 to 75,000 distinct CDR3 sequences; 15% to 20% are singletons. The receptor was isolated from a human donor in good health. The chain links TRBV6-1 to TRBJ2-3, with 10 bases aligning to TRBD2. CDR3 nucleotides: TGTGCCAGCGGGGCTAGCGGGGGCAGCACAGATACGCAGTATTTT. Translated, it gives CASGASGGSTDTQYF.